This TCR beta chain was retrieved from a study of siplizumab effects on memory and regulatory T cells. This clone was observed a handful of times. The CDR3 totals 13 residues. Germline lookup yields CDR1 MNHNY and CDR2 SVGAGI (reference sequence). Trimming shortened V by 6 bases and J by 5 bases, and 10 bases separated the two germline ends. Profiled with immunoSEQ multiplex PCR; TCRdb holds only in-frame clones, not every one. The sample lists more than 90,000 clones, about 93% occurring once. The receptor's source is a human donor in good health. Material: non-Treg CD4+ T cells sorted from blood. The chain combines TRBV6-6 with TRBJ2-2; D not resolved. The CDR3 sequence is CASSQPPTGELFF. The CDR3 region has the DNA TGTGCCAGCAGCCAACCCCCGACCGGGGAGCTGTTTTTT.